These 9 T cell receptor beta chains were sequenced from one sample in a study of brain T cells in children with intractable seizures. Specified time point: blood from clinic visit 5 months post-surgery; TSC patient then seizure free. Sequencing used immunoSEQ multiplex PCR; TCRdb keeps in-frame clones, though not all of them. The top ten hold 4.5% to 7% of the sample, which has 340,000 or so clones, 93% seen once. The sequences come from peripheral blood, collected less than 6 months after surgery. The receptors come from a boy younger than two with tuberous sclerosis and intractable seizures.

This rearrangement joins TRBV5-1 to TRBJ1-1, with D perhaps TRBD1 (5 bases). V was cut by 4 bases and J by 1 base, with 8 bases left in between. Germline CDR1 SGHRS, CDR2 YFSETQ. The CDR3 is 13 residues long. This CDR3 reads CASSAQGNTEAFF. In DNA form, the CDR3 reads TGCGCCAGCAGCGCTCAGGGGAACACTGAAGCTTTCTTT.

The chain employs TRBV4-1 and TRBJ1-1, with 8 bases matching TRBD1. This CDR3 contains 15 residues. Germline values: CDR1 MGHRA, CDR2 YSYEKL. The ends lost 4 bases at V and 1 base at J; junction bases unmatched: 5. The CDR3 DNA follows: TGCGCCAGCAGCCGAGGACAGGGCCCGAACACTGAAGCTTTCTTT. Residues: CASSRGQGPNTEAFF.

The chain has TRBV12-3 or TRBV12-4 and TRBJ1-4, with 7 bases matching TRBD1. The V gene end was trimmed by 5 bases and the J gene end by 5 bases; junction bases not matched to a gene: 2. The CDR3 covers 13 residues. The CDR3 sequence is CASSLTGNEKLFF. CDR3 in DNA: TGTGCCAGCAGTCTGACAGGGAATGAAAAACTGTTTTTT.

This clone was found a few times. The chain is built from TRBV5-1 and TRBJ2-3; 7 nucleotides line up with TRBD2. J gave up 1 base and V 1 base, and 0 bases lay outside the gene matches. Per germline, CDR1 SGHRS and CDR2 YFSETQ. This CDR3 contains 14 residues. As DNA, the CDR3 is TGCGCCAGCAGCTTGCGGGGGGGCACAGATACGCAGTATTTT. Its translation: CASSLRGGTDTQYF.

V gene TRBV3-1 (or the pseudogene TRBV3-2) combines with J gene TRBJ2-7; D not resolved. Trimming cost V 3 bases and J 6 bases, with 9 bases left between them. Per germline, CDR1 LGHDT and CDR2 YNNKEL (reference sequence). The CDR3 has 12 amino acids. This chain's CDR3 is CASSHEGFEQYF. CDR3 nucleotides: TGTGCCAGCAGCCATGAAGGGTTCGAGCAGTACTTC.

This chain uses TRBV7-9 with TRBJ1-4; TRBD1 agrees at 9 bases. The CDR3 is made up of 15 amino acids. Germline assignment: CDR1 SEHNR and CDR2 FQNEAQ (reference sequence). Trimming removed 5 bases from V and 7 bases from J; junction bases left unmatched: 8. CDR3 protein: CASSTRTGEVEKLFF. Written as DNA, the CDR3 is TGTGCCAGCAGCACCCGGACAGGGGAGGTTGAAAAACTGTTTTTT.

The chain combines TRBV30 with TRBJ1-1; D call uncertain. The CDR3 contains 13 residues. Trimming took off 3 bases at V and 6 bases at J, with 14 bases between the two ends. Germline-derived CDR1 and CDR2 are GTSNPN and SVGIG (reference sequence). The CDR3 DNA reads as TGTGCCTGGAGACTTCCGAACGGGGCTGAAGCTTTCTTT. This translates into CAWRLPNGAEAFF.

The chain recombines TRBV6-5 with TRBJ2-5, with D maybe TRBD2 (5 bases). The CDR3 loop spans 15 amino acids. V was cut by 2 bases and J by 3 bases, with 13 bases left in between. The germline V gene has CDR1 MNHEY and CDR2 SVGAGI. The CDR3 protein is CASSYKRTAKETQYF. The CDR3 DNA follows: TGTGCCAGCAGTTACAAGCGGACTGCTAAAGAGACCCAGTACTTC.

This chain joins TRBV7-3 and TRBJ2-1; a weak D match, TRBD2 (7 bases). CDR3 length equals 19 residues. V was clipped by 4 bases and J by 5 bases, with 27 bases between them. Looked up from germline, CDR1 is SGHTA and CDR2 is FQGTGA. The CDR3: CASSSRGGGGPPRDNEQFF. CDR3 DNA sequence: TGTGCCAGCAGCTCCAGGGGAGGGGGAGGGCCGCCCCGGGACAATGAGCAGTTCTTC.